Below, 10 T cell receptor beta chains from the same sample are listed, as sequenced in a study of OX40 agonist ivuxolimab in advanced cancers. Sequencing used immunoSEQ multiplex PCR; TCRdb keeps in-frame clones, though not all of them. The sample lists fewer than 90,000 clones; nearly 90% were seen once. Sequencing was performed on CD4+ or CD8+ T cells sorted from blood, taken in a trial of the OX40 agonist ivuxolimab. The source is an adult with an advanced solid tumor such as melanoma, head and neck, liver or kidney cancer.

The chain carries TRBV7-9 and TRBJ2-1; 8 bases are shared with TRBD2. The germline CDR1 and CDR2 sequences are SEHNR and FQNEAQ (reference sequence). CDR3 size: 14 residues. V dropped 3 bases and J dropped 7; count of bases not matched to a gene: 5. CDR3 nucleotides: TGTGCCAGCAGCTTTAGCGGGGCTGGGAATGAGCAGTTCTTC. It yields the protein CASSFSGAGNEQFF.

The chain is built from TRBV7-2 and TRBJ2-6; the D is unclear. CDR1 SGHTA and CDR2 FQGNSA come from the germline V gene. V lost 0 bases, J lost 4 bases, and 7 bases lay in between. The length of the CDR3 is 15 residues. This CDR3 is CASSLAVHGANVLTF. In DNA form, the CDR3 reads TGTGCCAGCAGCTTAGCGGTGCACGGGGCCAACGTCCTGACTTTC.

The chain couples TRBV18 to TRBJ1-5; D is ambiguous. V lost 3 bases, J lost 7 bases, and 10 bases lay in between. The CDR3 contains 13 residues. Germline V gives CDR1 KGHSH, CDR2 LQKENI. CDR3 bases: TGTGCCAGCTCACCTTCAGGTGGGCAGCCCCAGCATTTT. This translates into CASSPSGGQPQHF. Full variable domain (remainder filled in from reference TRBV18 and TRBJ1-5): NAGVMQNPRHLVRRRGQEARLRCSPMKGHSHVYWYRQLPEEGLKFMVYLQKENIIDESGMPKERFSAEFPKEGPSILRIQQVVRGDSAAYFCASSPSGGQPQHFGDGTRLSIL.

The chain uses TRBV6-5 and TRBJ2-1, with TRBD2 identical over 8 bases. The CDR3 is 14 residues long. Germline V gene data show CDR1 as MNHEY and CDR2 as SVGAGI. The junction had 11 bases not matched to a gene; V was cut back by 10 bases and J by 6 bases. CDR3 sequence reads: CATRPGGASNEQFF. The CDR3, as DNA: TGTGCCACGCGCCCCGGGGGGGCTAGCAATGAGCAGTTCTTC.

V and J are TRBV5-1 and TRBJ2-2, with D possibly being TRBD1 or TRBD2 (5 bases each). Germline CDR1 SGHRS, CDR2 YFSETQ. V lost 0 bases to trimming and J lost 0 bases, with 18 bases between them. This CDR3 contains 19 residues. The CDR3 is CASSLVFRGRLSNTGELFF. Written as DNA, the CDR3 is TGCGCCAGCAGCTTGGTATTCCGGGGCCGGCTTTCGAACACCGGGGAGCTGTTTTTT. Complete variable domain (other parts from reference TRBV5-1 and TRBJ2-2): KAGVTQTPRYLIKTRGQQVTLSCSPISGHRSVSWYQQTPGQGLQFLFEYFSETQRNKGNFPGRFSGRQFSNSRSEMNVSTLELGDSALYLCASSLVFRGRLSNTGELFFGEGSRLTVL.

Written as DNA, the CDR3 is TGTGCCAGCAGTCCCGCCGATGGTCGTAATGAGCAGTTCTTC. It specifies CASSPADGRNEQFF. The V call is TRBV28, the J call TRBJ2-1; D gene unclear. Germline CDR1 and CDR2: MDHEN and SYDVKM. V was cut by 5 bases and J by 7 bases, with 15 bases left in between. The CDR3 has 14 amino acids.

CDR3 bases: TGTGCCAGTCGAGGGTTGGAAGCTGGAAACACCATATATTTT. This translates into CASRGLEAGNTIYF. The chain employs TRBV19 and TRBJ1-3; D remains unclear. The V gene's germline CDR1 is LNHDA and CDR2 SQIVND (reference sequence). The CDR3 sequence is 14 residues long. The V end lost 8 bases, the J end lost 2 bases, and 13 bases lay between the germline ends.

This chain uses TRBV6-1 with TRBJ1-2, with 8 bases aligning to TRBD1. There are 12 residues in the CDR3. V shed 5 bases and J 8 bases; nucleotides not matched to a gene: 4. In germline, CDR1 is MNHNS, CDR2 SASEGT. This CDR3 is CASSWGQVGYTF. CDR3 bases: TGTGCCAGCAGTTGGGGACAGGTCGGCTACACCTTC.

The gene calls are TRBV5-1 and TRBJ2-2, with 9 nucleotides matching TRBD1. The germline V gene has CDR1 SGHRS and CDR2 YFSETQ. V shed 4 bases and J 7 bases; nucleotides not matched to a gene: 11. The CDR3 is 16 residues long. DNA for the CDR3: TGCGCCAGCAGCCGGACGGGACAGGGAGCTGACGGGGAGCTGTTTTTT. Protein product: CASSRTGQGADGELFF.

V usage is TRBV30 and J usage is TRBJ1-6; TRBD1 is a possible D gene (6 bases). The V end was cut by 2 bases, the J end by 9 bases, with 20 bases between. Looked up from germline, CDR1 is GTSNPN and CDR2 is SVGIG (reference sequence). The CDR3 sequence is 16 residues long. In nucleotides, the CDR3 is TGTGCCTGGAGTCGGGGACACCAAACCGGTAGTTCACCCCTCCACTTT. Its translation: CAWSRGHQTGSSPLHF.